This T cell receptor (beta chain) was sequenced in a study of spatial heterogeneity in lung cancer. Study summary: There were consistently more beta-chain sequences detected than alpha-chain sequences. Combinations of a unique TCR and a UMI were tallied in raw reads, and on average each appeared more than ten times.

Single TCR cDNA molecules each had their own unique molecular identifier. TCRdb reanalysed the 5' RACE reads using MiXCR and keeps one entry per CDR3 protein. There are around 7,200 distinct CDR3 sequences in the sample; 5% to 6% occur only once, and around 8.6% lies in the top ten. The germline V gene encodes CDR1 MNHEY and CDR2 SVGAGI. The CDR3 has 15 residues. Between the trimmed V and J ends, which lost 0 bases and 4 bases, there was a span of 9 bases. This clonotype was recorded many times. Described time point: sample taken at primary tumor resection. The sequenced material consisted of unsorted whole RNA from tumor, nontumor lung or frozen PBMC. Untreated early-stage non-small cell lung cancer patients, approximately 79 in total, were the donors.

The gene calls are TRBV6-5 and TRBJ2-2; D is unresolved. This sequence was found in a female donor with early-stage non-small cell lung cancer. The sample consisted of normal lung tissue next to the tumor, taken at surgery. For the CDR3, the DNA is TGTGCCAGCAGTTACTCGGCGGCTAGCACCGGGGAGCTGTTTTTT. Its translation: CASSYSAASTGELFF.